The 10 T cell receptor beta chains below all came from one sample that was sequenced in a study of a mutant IDH1 vaccine in newly diagnosed glioma. Their antigen targets remain unknown. The table came from immunoSEQ multiplex PCR; TCRdb's copy has only in-frame clones and leaves some out. The table shows tens of thousands of clones, with roughly 74% occurring only once. This sample's time point: week 35, safety follow-up. Each dose of the vaccine consisted of 300 ug of mutant IDH1 20-mer peptide, with topical imiquimod. Material: PBMCs, obtained from a glioma patient whose treatment included an IDH1 peptide vaccine. The receptor set was obtained from a man aged 50 or older with glioma.

The chain carries TRBV6-1 and TRBJ2-7; possible D gene TRBD1, 6 bases. Germline V gives CDR1 MNHNS, CDR2 SASEGT. The CDR3 sequence is 15 residues long. Deletions cut 7 bases from V and 0 bases from J, with 16 bases between. CDR3 loop: CASTRGRTVSYEQYF. CDR3 in DNA: TGTGCCAGCACCAGGGGTAGGACAGTCTCCTACGAGCAGTACTTC.

The rearrangement uses TRBV7-9 and TRBJ1-6; maybe TRBD1 (6 bases). CDR3 size: 13 residues. V shed 3 bases and J shed 7 bases, with 7 bases lying between them. Per the germline V gene, CDR1 is SEHNR and CDR2 is FQNEAQ (reference sequence). The CDR3 is CASSFDRNSPLHF. The CDR3 DNA is TGTGCCAGCAGCTTTGACAGGAATTCACCCCTCCACTTT.

The CDR3 bases are TGTGCCAGCAGTCTCCGACTAGCTTCTTACAATGAGCAGTTCTTC. It is translated as CASSLRLASYNEQFF. The chain recombines TRBV6-6 with TRBJ2-1, with 7 positions matching TRBD2. This CDR3 region has 15 residues. Germline V lookup: CDR1 MNHNY, CDR2 SVGAGI (reference sequence). After removal of 5 bases from V and 4 bases from J, the junction contained 8 bases not matched to a gene.

The chain employs TRBV6-5 and TRBJ2-7, with unresolved D. The V gene lost 4 bases and the J gene lost 7 bases, with 8 bases spanning the gap. The CDR3 has 11 residues. Germline-derived CDR1 and CDR2 are MNHEY and SVGAGI. The CDR3 loop is CASSSLLEQYF. In DNA, the CDR3 is TGTGCCAGCAGTTCCCTCTTGGAGCAGTACTTC.

This clone was seen more than once but under ten times. The rearrangement uses TRBV6-5 and TRBJ1-1; D ambiguous. From germline, CDR1 is MNHEY and CDR2 SVGAGI. The CDR3 is made up of 13 amino acids. The ends were cut back, 6 bases at V and 1 base at J, with 9 bases in the middle. The CDR3 sequence is CASRLEANTEAFF. The CDR3 nucleotides read TGTGCCAGCAGACTCGAGGCGAACACTGAAGCTTTCTTT.

The chain has TRBV5-4 and TRBJ1-2; TRBD1 agrees at 9 bases. Germline-derived CDR1 and CDR2 are SGHNT and YYREEE (reference sequence). This CDR3 is 15 amino acids long. The V gene end was trimmed by 4 bases and the J gene end by 3 bases; junction bases not matched to a gene: 7. The CDR3 DNA reads TGTGCCAGCAGCCCTACAGGGGGCAGGGACTATGGCTACACCTTC. This encodes CASSPTGGRDYGYTF.

The chain has TRBV30 and TRBJ1-1; D might be TRBD1 (6 bases). CDR3 length equals 11 residues. CDR1 and CDR2 from the germline V gene are GTSNPN and SVGIG (reference sequence). V was cut by 1 base and J by 8 bases, with 8 bases left in between. CDR3 coding DNA: TGTGCCTGGAGTGGGACAGCAGAAGCTTTCTTT. This encodes CAWSGTAEAFF.

The rearrangement uses TRBV10-3 and TRBJ2-2; TRBD2 is a possible D gene (6 bases). CDR1 and CDR2 (germline): ENHRY, SYGVKD. V was cut by 8 bases and J by 1 base, with 11 bases left in between. The CDR3 spans 14 residues. The CDR3 loop is CAIGIAVNTGELFF. CDR3 sequence (DNA): TGTGCCATCGGAATAGCGGTGAACACCGGGGAGCTGTTTTTT.

In its sample, this clone was seen a few times. The chain has TRBV19 and TRBJ1-1; D gene unclear. Germline-derived CDR1 and CDR2 are LNHDA and SQIVND (reference sequence). The CDR3 has 13 residues. Trimming pared 3 bases from V and 3 bases from J, leaving 8 bases between. The CDR3 sequence: CASSIRVHTEAFF. CDR3 sequence (DNA): TGTGCCAGTAGTATTAGGGTGCACACTGAAGCTTTCTTT.

The chain has TRBV6-5 and TRBJ1-1; unclear D gene. From germline, CDR1 is MNHEY and CDR2 SVGAGI. The CDR3 spans 14 residues. V lost 6 bases, J lost 1 base, and 12 bases lay in between. The CDR3 DNA reads TGTGCCAGCAGCTCCCCGGGGAAGAACACTGAAGCTTTCTTT. Translation gives CASSSPGKNTEAFF.